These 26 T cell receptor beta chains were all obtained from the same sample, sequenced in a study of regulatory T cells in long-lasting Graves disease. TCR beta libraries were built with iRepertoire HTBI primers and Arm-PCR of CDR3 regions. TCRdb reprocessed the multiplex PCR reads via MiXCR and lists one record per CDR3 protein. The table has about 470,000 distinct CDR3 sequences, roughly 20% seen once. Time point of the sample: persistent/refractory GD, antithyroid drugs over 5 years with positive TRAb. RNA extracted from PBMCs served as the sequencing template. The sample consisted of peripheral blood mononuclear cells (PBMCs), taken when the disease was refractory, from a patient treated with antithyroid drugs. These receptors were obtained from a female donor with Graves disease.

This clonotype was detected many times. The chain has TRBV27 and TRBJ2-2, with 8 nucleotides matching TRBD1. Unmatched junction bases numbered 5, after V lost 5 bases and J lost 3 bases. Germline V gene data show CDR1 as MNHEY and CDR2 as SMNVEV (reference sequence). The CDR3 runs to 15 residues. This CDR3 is CASSTTGDYTGELFF. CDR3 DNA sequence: TGTGCCAGCAGTACGACAGGGGATTACACCGGGGAGCTGTTTTTT.

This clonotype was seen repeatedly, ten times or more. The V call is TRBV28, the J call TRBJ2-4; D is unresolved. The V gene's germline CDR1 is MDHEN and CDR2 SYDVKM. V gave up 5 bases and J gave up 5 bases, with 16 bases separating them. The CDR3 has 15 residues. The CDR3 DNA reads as TGTGCCAGCAGTGCAGACCTATCCCTACAAAACATTCAGTACTTC. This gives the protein CASSADLSLQNIQYF.

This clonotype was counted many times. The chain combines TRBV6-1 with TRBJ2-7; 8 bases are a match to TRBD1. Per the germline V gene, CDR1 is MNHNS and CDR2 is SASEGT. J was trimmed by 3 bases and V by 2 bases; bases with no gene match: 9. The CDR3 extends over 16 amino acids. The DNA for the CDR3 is TGTGCCAGCAGTGAATTCATTAGGACAGGGCTCTACGAGCAGTACTTC. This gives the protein CASSEFIRTGLYEQYF.

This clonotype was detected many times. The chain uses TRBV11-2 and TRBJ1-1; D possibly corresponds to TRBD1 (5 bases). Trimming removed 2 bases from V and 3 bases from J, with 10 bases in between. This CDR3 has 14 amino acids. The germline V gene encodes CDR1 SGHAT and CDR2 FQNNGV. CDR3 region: CASSLWQGHTEAFF. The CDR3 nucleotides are TGTGCCAGCAGCTTATGGCAGGGACACACTGAAGCTTTCTTT. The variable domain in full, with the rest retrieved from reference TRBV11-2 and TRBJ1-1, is EAGVAQSPRYKIIEKRQSVAFWCNPISGHATLYWYQQILGQGPKLLIQFQNNGVVDDSQLPKDRFSAERLKGVDSTLKIQPAKLEDSAVYLCASSLWQGHTEAFFGQGTRLTVV.

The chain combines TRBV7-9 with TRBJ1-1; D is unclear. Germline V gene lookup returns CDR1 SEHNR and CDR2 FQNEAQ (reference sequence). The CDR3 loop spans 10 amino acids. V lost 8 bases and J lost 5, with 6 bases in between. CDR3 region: CASGLTEAFF. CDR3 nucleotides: TGTGCCAGCGGGCTTACTGAAGCTTTCTTT.

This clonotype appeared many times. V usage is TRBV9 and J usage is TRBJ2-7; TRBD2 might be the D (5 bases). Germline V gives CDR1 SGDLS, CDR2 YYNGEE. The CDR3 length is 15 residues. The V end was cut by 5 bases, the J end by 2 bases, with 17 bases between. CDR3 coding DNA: TGTGCCAGCAGTGATGGGGAGAGGGTCCCCTACGAGCAGTACTTC. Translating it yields CASSDGERVPYEQYF.

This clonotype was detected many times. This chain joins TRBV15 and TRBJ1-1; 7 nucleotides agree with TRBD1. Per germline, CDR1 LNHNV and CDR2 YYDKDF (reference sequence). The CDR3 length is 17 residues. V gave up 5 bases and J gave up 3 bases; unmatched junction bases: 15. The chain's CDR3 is CATSSDFRQGGDTEAFF. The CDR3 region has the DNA TGTGCCACCAGCTCTGATTTCCGACAGGGAGGGGACACTGAAGCTTTCTTT.

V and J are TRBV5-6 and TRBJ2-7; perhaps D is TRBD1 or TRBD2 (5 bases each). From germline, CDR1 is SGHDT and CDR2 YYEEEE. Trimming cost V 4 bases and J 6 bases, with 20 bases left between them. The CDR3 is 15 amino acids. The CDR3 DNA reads TGTGCCAGCAGCCCATGGGGACGCTTAGGAGGCGAGCAGTACTTC. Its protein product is CASSPWGRLGGEQYF. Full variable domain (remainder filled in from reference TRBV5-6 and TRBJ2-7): DAGVTQSPTHLIKTRGQQVTLRCSPKSGHDTVSWYQQALGQGPQFIFQYYEEEERQRGNFPDRFSGHQFPNYSSELNVNALLLGDSALYLCASSPWGRLGGEQYFGPGTRLTVT.

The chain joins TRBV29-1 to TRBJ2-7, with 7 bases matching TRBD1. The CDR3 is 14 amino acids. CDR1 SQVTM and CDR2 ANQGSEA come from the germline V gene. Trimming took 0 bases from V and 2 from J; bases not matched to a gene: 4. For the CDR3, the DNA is TGCAGCGTTGAAGAAGGGGGCCGACCCTACGAGCAGTACTTC. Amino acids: CSVEEGGRPYEQYF.

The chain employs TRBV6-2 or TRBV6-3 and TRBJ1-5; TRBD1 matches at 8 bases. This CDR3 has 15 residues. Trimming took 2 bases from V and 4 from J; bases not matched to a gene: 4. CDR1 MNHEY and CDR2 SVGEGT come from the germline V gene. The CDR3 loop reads CASSYGTGPNQPQHF. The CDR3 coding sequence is TGTGCCAGCAGTTACGGGACAGGACCGAATCAGCCCCAGCATTTT.

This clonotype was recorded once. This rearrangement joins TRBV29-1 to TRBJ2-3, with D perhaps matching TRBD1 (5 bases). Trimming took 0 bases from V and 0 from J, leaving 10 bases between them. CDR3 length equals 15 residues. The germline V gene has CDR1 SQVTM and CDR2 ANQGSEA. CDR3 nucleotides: TGCAGCGTTGAAGAGACAGCTGCTAGCACAGATACGCAGTATTTT. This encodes CSVEETAASTDTQYF.

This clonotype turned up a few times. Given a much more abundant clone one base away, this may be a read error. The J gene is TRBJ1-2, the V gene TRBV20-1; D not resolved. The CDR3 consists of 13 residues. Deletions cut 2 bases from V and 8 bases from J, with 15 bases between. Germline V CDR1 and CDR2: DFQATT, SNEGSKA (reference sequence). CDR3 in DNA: TGCAGTGCTAGACCTCTTCCGGCTAGCGGCTACACCTTC. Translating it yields CSARPLPASGYTF.

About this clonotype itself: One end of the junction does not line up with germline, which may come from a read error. In DNA, the CDR3 is TGTGCCAGCAGTGGGTTCAGTGACACCGGGGGGCTGTTTTTT. Encoded protein: CASSGFSDTGGLFF. The chain has TRBV25-1 and TRBJ2-2; a weak D match, TRBD2 (6 bases). The CDR3 sequence is 14 residues long. CDR1 MGHDK and CDR2 SYGVNS come from the germline V gene.

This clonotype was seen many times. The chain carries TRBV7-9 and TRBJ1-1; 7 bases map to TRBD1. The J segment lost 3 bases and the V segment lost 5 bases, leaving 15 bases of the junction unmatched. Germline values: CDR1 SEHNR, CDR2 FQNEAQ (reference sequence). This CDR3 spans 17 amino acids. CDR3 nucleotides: TGTGCCAGCAGCCCGATGGACAGGAGACCGGACGACACTGAAGCTTTCTTT. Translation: CASSPMDRRPDDTEAFF.

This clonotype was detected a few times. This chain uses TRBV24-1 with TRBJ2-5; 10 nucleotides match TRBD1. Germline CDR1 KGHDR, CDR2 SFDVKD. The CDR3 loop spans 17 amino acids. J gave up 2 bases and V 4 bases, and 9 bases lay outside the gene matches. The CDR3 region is CATSDPTGTGVQETQYF. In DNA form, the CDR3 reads TGTGCCACCAGTGACCCGACCGGGACAGGGGTTCAAGAGACCCAGTACTTC.

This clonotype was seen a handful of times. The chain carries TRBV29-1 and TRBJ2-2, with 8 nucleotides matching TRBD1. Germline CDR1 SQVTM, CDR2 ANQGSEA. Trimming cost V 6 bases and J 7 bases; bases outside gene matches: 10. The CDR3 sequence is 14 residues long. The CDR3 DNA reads TGCAGCGTCCTAACCTCGACAGGGGTCGGGGAGCTGTTTTTT. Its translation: CSVLTSTGVGELFF.

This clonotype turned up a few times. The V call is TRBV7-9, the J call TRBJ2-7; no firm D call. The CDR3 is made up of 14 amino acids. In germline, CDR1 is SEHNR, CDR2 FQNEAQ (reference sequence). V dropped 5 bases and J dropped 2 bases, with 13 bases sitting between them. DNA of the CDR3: TGTGCCAGCAGCCGAAACCGGGCCCCCTACGAGCAGTACTTC. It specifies CASSRNRAPYEQYF.

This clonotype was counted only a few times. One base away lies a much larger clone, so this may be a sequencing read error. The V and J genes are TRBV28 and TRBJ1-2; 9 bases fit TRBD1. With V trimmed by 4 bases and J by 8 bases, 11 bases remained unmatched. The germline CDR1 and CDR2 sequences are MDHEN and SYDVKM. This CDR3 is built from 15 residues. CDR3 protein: CASSSPLTGGLGYTF. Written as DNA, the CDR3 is TGTGCCAGCAGTTCCCCCCTTACAGGGGGCTTAGGCTACACCTTC.

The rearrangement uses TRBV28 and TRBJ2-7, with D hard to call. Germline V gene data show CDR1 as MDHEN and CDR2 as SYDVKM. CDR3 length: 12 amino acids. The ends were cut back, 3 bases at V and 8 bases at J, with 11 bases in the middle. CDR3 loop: CASSLTGGKQYF. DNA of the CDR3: TGTGCCAGCAGTTTGACCGGCGGAAAGCAGTACTTC.

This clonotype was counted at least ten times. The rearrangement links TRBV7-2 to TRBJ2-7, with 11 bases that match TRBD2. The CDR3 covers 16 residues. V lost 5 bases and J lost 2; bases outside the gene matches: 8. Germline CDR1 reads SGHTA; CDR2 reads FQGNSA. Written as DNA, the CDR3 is TGTGCCAGCAGCCCTCGGGGACTAGCGGAGGCCTACGAGCAGTACTTC. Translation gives CASSPRGLAEAYEQYF.

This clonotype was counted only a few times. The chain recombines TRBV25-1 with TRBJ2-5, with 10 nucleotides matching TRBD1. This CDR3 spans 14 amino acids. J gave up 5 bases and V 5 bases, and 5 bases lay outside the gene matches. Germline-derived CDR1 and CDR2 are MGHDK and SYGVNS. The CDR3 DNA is TGTGCCAGCAGTCGCGGACAGGGGGTGGAGACCCAGTACTTC. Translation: CASSRGQGVETQYF.

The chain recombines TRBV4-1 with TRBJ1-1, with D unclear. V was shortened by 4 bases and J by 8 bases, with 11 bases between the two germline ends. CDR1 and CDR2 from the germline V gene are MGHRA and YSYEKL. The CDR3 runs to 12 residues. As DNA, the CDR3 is TGCGCCAGCAGCCCCTCGGGCCTCGAAGCTTTCTTT. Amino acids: CASSPSGLEAFF.

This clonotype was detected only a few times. CDR3 DNA: TGTGCCAGCAGCCAATCCGAAAGGGGCTCTGGAAACACCATATATTTT. It specifies CASSQSERGSGNTIYF. The chain has TRBV3-1 and TRBJ1-3, with D perhaps matching TRBD1 (5 bases). Germline CDR1 reads LGHDT; CDR2 reads YNNKEL (reference sequence). V was cut by 2 bases and J by 0 bases, with 11 bases left in between. CDR3 length: 16 amino acids. The variable domain in full, completed from reference TRBV3-1 and TRBJ1-3, reads DTAVSQTPKYLVTQMGNDKSIKCEQNLGHDTMYWYKQDSKKFLKIMFSYNNKELIINETVPNRFSPKSPDKAHLNLHINSLELGDSAVYFCASSQSERGSGNTIYFGEGSWLTVV.

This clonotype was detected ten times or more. The CDR3 DNA reads as TGTGCCATCAGTGAAGACCGGTCCGAGCAGTACTTC. Translation gives CAISEDRSEQYF. The chain links TRBV10-3 to TRBJ2-7, with D unclear. In germline, CDR1 is ENHRY, CDR2 SYGVKD. V shed 3 bases and J shed 6 bases, with 9 bases lying between them. This CDR3 has 12 amino acids.

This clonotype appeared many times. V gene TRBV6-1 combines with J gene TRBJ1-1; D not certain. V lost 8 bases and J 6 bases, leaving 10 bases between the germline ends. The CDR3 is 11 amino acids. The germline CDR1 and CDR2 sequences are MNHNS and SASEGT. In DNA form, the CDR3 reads TGTGCCAGCGGGAGGGTGGCTGAAGCTTTCTTT. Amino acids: CASGRVAEAFF.

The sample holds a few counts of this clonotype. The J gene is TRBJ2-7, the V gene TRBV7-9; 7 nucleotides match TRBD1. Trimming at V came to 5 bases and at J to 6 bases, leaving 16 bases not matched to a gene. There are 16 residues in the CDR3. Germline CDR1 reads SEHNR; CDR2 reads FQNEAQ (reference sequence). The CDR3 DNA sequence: TGTGCCAGCAGCCCCCCTTTGGTCGGACAGGCGGGCGAGCAGTACTTC. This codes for CASSPPLVGQAGEQYF.